A single T cell receptor (beta chain) is shown here with its context. The CDR3 extends over 17 amino acids. CDR1 and CDR2 from the germline V gene are SGHRS and YFSETQ. V lost 3 bases and J lost 1; bases outside the gene matches: 12. This specimen comes from a study of identical twins. One entry per CDR3 protein, called by TCRdb with MiXCR from the 5' RACE reads. Altogether hundreds of thousands of distinct CDR3 sequences are present, 20% to 25% being singletons, with the ten largest covering 0.45% to 0.5%. These same data were also listed under a study on yellow fever vaccine responses in identical twins.

The chain couples TRBV5-1 to TRBJ1-1, with 7 bases matching TRBD1. Sequenced material: CD4+ T cells sorted from blood. This clonotype originated in a woman between 18 and 29 years old in good health. CDR3 sequence reads: CASSWTSLRGGNTEAFF. The CDR3 DNA sequence: TGCGCCAGCAGCTGGACGTCACTCAGGGGGGGGAACACTGAAGCTTTCTTT.